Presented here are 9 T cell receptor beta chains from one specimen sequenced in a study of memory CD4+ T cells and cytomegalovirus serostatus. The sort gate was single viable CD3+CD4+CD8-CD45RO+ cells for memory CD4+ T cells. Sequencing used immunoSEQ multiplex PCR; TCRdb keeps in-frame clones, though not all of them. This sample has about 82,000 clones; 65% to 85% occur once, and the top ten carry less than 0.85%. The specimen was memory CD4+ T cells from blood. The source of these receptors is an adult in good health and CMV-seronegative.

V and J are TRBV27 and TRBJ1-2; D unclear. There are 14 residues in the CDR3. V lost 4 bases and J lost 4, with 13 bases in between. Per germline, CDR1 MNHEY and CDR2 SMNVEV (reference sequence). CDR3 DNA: TGTGCCAGCAGTTCTCGAATGGGAGCCTATGGCTACACCTTC. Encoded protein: CASSSRMGAYGYTF.

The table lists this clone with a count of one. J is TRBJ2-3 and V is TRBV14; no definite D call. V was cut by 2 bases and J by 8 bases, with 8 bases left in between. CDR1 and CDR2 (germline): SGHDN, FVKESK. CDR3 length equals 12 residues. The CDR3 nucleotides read TGTGCCAGCAGCCAATCGGGCTTTACGCAGTATTTT. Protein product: CASSQSGFTQYF. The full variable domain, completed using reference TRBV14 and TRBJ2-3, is EAGVTQFPSHSVIEKGQTVTLRCDPISGHDNLYWYRRVMGKEIKFLLHFVKESKQDESGMPNNRFLAERTGGTYSTLKVQPAELEDSGVYFCASSQSGFTQYFGPGTRLTVL.

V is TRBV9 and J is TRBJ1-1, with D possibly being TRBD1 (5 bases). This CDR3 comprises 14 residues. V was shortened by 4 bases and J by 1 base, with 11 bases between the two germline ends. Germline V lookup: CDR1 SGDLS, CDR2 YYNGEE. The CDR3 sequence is CASSLTQGNTEAFF. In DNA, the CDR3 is TGTGCCAGCAGCCTAACCCAGGGGAACACTGAAGCTTTCTTT.

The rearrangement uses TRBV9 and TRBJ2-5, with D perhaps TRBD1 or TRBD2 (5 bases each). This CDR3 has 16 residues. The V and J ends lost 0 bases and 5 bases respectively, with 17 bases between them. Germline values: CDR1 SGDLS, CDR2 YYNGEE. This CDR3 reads CASSVGGRDRGETQYF. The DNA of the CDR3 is TGTGCCAGCAGCGTAGGTGGCAGGGACCGAGGTGAGACCCAGTACTTC.

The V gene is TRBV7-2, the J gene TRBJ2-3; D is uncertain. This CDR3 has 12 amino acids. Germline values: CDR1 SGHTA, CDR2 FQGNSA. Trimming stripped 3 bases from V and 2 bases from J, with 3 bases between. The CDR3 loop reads CASSFVTDTQYF. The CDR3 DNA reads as TGTGCCAGCAGCTTTGTCACAGATACGCAGTATTTT.

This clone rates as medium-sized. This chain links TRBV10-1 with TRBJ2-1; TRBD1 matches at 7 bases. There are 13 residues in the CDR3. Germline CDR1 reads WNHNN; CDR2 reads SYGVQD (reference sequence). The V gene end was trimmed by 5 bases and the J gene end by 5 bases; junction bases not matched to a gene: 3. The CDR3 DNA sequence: TGCGCCAGCAGTTCGGGACAGAACAATGAGCAGTTCTTC. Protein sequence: CASSSGQNNEQFF.

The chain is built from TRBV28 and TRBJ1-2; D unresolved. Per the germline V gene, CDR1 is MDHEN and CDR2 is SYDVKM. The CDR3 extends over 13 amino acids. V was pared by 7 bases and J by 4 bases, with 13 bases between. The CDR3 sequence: CASTPRQLYGYTF. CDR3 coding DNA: TGTGCCAGCACCCCACGTCAGCTCTATGGCTACACCTTC.

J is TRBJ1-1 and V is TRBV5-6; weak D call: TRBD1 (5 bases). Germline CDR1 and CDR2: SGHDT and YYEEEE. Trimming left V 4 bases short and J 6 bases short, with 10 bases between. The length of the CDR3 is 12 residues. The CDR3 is CASSGGTAEAFF. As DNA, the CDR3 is TGTGCCAGCAGCGGCGGGACCGCTGAAGCTTTCTTT. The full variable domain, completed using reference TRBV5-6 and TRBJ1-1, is DAGVTQSPTHLIKTRGQQVTLRCSPKSGHDTVSWYQQALGQGPQFIFQYYEEEERQRGNFPDRFSGHQFPNYSSELNVNALLLGDSALYLCASSGGTAEAFFGQGTRLTVV.

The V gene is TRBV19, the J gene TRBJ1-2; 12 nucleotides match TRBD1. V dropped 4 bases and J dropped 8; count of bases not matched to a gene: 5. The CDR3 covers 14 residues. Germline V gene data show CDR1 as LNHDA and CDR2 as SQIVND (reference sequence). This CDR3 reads CASSTAGTGGGYTF. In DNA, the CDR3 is TGTGCCAGTAGTACCGCCGGGACAGGGGGCGGCTACACCTTC.